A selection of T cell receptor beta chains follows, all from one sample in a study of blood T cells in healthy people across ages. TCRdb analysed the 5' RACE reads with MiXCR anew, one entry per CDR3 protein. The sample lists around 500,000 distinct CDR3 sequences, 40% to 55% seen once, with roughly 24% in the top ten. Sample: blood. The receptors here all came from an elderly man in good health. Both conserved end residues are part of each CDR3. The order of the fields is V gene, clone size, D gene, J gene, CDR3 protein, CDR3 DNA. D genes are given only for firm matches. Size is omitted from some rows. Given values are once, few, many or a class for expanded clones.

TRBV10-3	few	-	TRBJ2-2	CAISLPGGTGELFF	TGTGCCATCAGTCTACCAGGCGGCACCGGGGAGCTGTTTTTT
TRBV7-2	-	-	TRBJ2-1	CASSLGGSGGNEQFF	TGTGCCAGCAGCTTAGGGGGATCCGGGGGAAATGAGCAGTTCTTC
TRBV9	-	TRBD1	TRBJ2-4	CASSPDPGTGIAKNIQYF	TGTGCCAGCAGCCCAGACCCCGGGACAGGGATAGCCAAAAACATTCAGTACTTC
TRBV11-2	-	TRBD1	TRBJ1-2	CASSLTQGAYYGYTF	TGTGCCAGCAGCTTAACCCAGGGGGCGTACTATGGCTACACCTTC
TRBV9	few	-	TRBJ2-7	CASSVGGGQPYEQYF	TGTGCCAGCAGCGTAGGGGGCGGACAGCCCTACGAGCAGTACTTC
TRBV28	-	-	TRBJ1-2	CASSLGGQLSGCTF	TGTGCCAGCAGCCTTGGCGGACAGCTTTCTGGCTGCACCTTC
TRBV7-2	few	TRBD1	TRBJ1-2	CASSFLTGHYGYTF	TGTGCCAGCAGCTTCCTGACAGGGCATTATGGCTACACCTTC
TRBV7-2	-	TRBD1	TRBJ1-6	CASSLGDRGASPLHF	TGTGCCAGCAGCTTAGGGGACAGGGGAGCTTCACCCCTCCACTTT
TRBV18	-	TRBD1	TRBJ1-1	CASPPMTGTTEAFF	TGTGCCAGCCCACCGATGACAGGGACCACTGAAGCTTTCTTT
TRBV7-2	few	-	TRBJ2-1	CASSPGSWDEQFF	TGTGCCAGCAGCCCGGGTAGCTGGGATGAGCAGTTCTTC
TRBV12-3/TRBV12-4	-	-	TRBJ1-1	CASSFIQTNTEAFF	TGTGCCAGCAGTTTTATACAGACGAACACTGAAGCTTTCTTT
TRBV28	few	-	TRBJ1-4	CASQGIEKLFF	TGTGCCAGCCAGGGAATCGAAAAACTGTTTTTT
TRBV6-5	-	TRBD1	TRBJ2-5	CASRDRRFGKQYF	TGTGCCAGCCGGGACAGGCGATTCGGTAAGCAGTACTTC
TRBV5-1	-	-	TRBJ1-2	CASSSTGPGGGNYGYTF	TGCGCCAGCAGCTCCACTGGACCGGGTGGGGGGAACTATGGCTACACCTTC
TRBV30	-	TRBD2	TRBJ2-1	CAWSPIRGMWRETLHEQFF	TGTGCCTGGAGTCCTATCCGAGGGATGTGGCGGGAGACACTGCATGAGCAGTTCTTC
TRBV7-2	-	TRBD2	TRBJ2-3	CASSPPPRTSGGVGDTQYF	TGTGCCAGCAGCCCCCCGCCCCGGACTAGCGGGGGAGTGGGAGATACGCAGTATTTT
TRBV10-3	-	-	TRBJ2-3	CAISESKGSGDTQYF	TGTGCCATCAGTGAGTCGAAGGGGAGTGGAGATACGCAGTATTTT
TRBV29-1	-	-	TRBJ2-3	CSVQGTNTDTQYF	TGCAGCGTGCAGGGGACAAACACAGATACGCAGTATTTT
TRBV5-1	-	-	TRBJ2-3	CASSQDRDTDTQYF	TGCGCCAGCAGCCAGGACAGAGACACAGATACGCAGTATTTT
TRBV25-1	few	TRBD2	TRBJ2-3	CASSAKGLAGGRGTQYF	TGTGCCAGCAGTGCGAAGGGACTAGCGGGGGGACGAGGTACGCAGTATTTT
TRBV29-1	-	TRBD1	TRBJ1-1	CSVAGQGALTEAFF	TGCAGCGTTGCGGGGCAGGGGGCGCTTACTGAAGCTTTCTTT
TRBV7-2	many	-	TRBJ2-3	CASSLYGYGGGTTDTQYF	TGTGCCAGCAGCTTATATGGGTACGGGGGAGGAACCACAGATACGCAGTATTTT
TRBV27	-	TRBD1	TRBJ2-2	CASSSDRVTGELFF	TGTGCCAGCAGTTCGGACAGGGTTACCGGGGAGCTGTTTTTT
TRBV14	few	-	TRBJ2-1	CASSQTAEQFF	TGTGCCAGCAGCCAGACGGCCGAGCAGTTCTTC
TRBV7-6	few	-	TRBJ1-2	CASSPMGENYGYTF	TGTGCCAGCAGCCCGATGGGGGAGAACTATGGCTACACCTTC
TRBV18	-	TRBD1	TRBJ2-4	CASSPLPTGGDKNIQYF	TGTGCCAGCTCACCTCTCCCGACAGGGGGTGACAAAAACATTCAGTACTTC
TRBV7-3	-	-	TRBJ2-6	CASSFPGAGANVLTF	TGTGCCAGCAGCTTTCCAGGGGCTGGGGCCAACGTCCTGACTTTC
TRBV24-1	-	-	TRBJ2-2	CATRQGGTGELFF	TGTGCCACCAGGCAGGGGGGAACCGGGGAGCTGTTTTTT
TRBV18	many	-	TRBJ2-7	CASSLSPDGQYEQYF	TGTGCCAGCTCATTGTCCCCAGACGGCCAATACGAGCAGTACTTC
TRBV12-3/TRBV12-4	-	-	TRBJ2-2	CATPTPGRFSGELFF	TGTGCCACTCCCACCCCGGGGCGGTTTTCCGGGGAGCTGTTTTTT
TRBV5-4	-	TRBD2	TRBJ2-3	CATLPRTSGALGNTQYF	TGTGCCACCCTCCCCCGGACTAGCGGGGCCCTGGGGAATACGCAGTATTTT
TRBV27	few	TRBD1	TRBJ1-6	CASSLGTTGGRSPLHF	TGTGCCAGCAGTTTAGGGACAACAGGGGGTCGCTCACCCCTCCACTTT
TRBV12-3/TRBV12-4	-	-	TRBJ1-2	CASSQFNNYGYTF	TGTGCCAGCTCCCAGTTTAATAACTATGGCTACACCTTC